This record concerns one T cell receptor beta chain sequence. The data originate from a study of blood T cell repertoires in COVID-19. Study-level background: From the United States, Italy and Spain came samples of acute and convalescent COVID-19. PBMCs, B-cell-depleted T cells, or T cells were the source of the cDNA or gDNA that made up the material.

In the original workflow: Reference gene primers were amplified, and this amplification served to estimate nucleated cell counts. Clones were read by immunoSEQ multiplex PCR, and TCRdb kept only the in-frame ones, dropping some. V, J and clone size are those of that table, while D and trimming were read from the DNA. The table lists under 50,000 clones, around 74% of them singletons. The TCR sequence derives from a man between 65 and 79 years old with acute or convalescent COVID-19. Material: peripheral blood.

CDR3 loop: CASEDRGRNNYGYTF. In DNA, the CDR3 is TGTGCCAGCGAGGACAGGGGGCGTAATAACTATGGCTACACCTTC. The V call is TRBV6-6, the J call TRBJ1-2, with 11 nucleotides matching TRBD1. J lost 1 base, V lost 8 bases, and 6 bases had no gene match. CDR3 size: 15 residues. Germline V gene sequence: CDR1 MNHNY, CDR2 SVGAGI (reference sequence).